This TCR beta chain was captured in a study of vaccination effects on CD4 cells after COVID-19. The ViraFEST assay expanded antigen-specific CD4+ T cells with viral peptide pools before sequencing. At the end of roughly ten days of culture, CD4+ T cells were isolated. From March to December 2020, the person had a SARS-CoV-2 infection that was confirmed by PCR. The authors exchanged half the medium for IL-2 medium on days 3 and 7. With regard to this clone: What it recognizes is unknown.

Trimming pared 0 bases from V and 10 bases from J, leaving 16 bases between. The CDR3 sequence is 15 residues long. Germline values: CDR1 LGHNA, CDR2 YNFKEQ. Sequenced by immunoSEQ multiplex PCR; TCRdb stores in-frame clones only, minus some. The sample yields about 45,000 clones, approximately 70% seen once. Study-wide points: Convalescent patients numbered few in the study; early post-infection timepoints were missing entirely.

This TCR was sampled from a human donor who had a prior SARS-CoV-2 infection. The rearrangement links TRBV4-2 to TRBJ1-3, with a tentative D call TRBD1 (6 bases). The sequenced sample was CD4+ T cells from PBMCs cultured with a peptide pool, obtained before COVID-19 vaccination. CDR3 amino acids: CASSQDRDRSRTIYF. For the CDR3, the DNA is TGTGCCAGCAGCCAAGATCGCGACAGGTCGCGAACCATATATTTT.